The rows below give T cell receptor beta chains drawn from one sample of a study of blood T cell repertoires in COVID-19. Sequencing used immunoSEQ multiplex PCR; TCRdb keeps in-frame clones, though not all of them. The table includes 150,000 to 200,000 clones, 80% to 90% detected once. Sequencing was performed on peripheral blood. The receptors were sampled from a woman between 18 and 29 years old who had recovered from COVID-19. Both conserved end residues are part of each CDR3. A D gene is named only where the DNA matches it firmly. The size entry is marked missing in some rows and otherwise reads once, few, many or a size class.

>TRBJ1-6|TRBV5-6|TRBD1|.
TGTGCCAGCAGCTTACGGGACAGTAATTCACCCCTCCACTTT
CASSLRDSNSPLHF
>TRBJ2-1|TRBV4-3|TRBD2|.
TGCGCCAGCAGCCAAGGTCTAGCGGGAGTGTACAATGAGCAGTTCTTC
CASSQGLAGVYNEQFF
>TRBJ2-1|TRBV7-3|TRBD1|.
TGTGCCAGCAGTGGGACAGCTTACAATGAGCAGTTCTTC
CASSGTAYNEQFF
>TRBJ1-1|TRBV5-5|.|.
TGTGCCAGCAGCTCAGGGGTGAACACTGAAGCTTTCTTT
CASSSGVNTEAFF
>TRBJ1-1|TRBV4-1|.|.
TGCGCCAGCAGCCAAGAAATACAGCTCAACACTGAAGCTTTCTTT
CASSQEIQLNTEAFF
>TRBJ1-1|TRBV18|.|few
TGTGCCAGCTCACCAGGGAGGGGGAACACTGAAGCTTTCTTT
CASSPGRGNTEAFF
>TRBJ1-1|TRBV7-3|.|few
TGTGCCAGCAGCTTATCGGGAGTCACAAACATTCAAGCTTTCTTT
CASSLSGVTNIQAFF
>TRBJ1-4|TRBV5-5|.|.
TGTGCCAGCAGCTTCCTCGGGGGGTCCCTTACTAATGAAAAACTGTTTTTT
CASSFLGGSLTNEKLFF
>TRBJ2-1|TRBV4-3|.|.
TGCGCCAGCAGCCAAGCACCGGAGGGCGTCTACAATGAGCAGTTCTTC
CASSQAPEGVYNEQFF
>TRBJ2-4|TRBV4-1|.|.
TGCGCCAGCAGCCCACCCGTAGGACAGCTAAGACACATTCAGTACTTC
CASSPPVGQLRHIQYF
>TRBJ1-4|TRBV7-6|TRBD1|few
TGTGCCAGCAGCCCCGGGACAGGGCGAAATGAAAAACTGTTTTTT
CASSPGTGRNEKLFF
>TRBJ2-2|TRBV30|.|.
TGTGCCTGGAGCCCTTTGGAGCGGAACACCGGGGAGCTGTTTTTT
CAWSPLERNTGELFF
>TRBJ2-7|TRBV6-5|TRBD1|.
TGTGCCAGCAGTATACAGGGGCGGGCCTACGAGCAGTACTTC
CASSIQGRAYEQYF
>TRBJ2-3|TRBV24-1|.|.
TGTGCCACCAGTGCGAAACCGGGACTCACAGATACGCAGTATTTT
CATSAKPGLTDTQYF
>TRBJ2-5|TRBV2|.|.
TGTGCCAGCGTGGGGAGAGGCGTACAAGAGACCCAGTACTTC
CASVGRGVQETQYF
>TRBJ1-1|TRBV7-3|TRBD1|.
TGTGCCAGCACCTTAACAGGGGGACCTCTGTCAGGCACTGAAGCTTTCTTT
CASTLTGGPLSGTEAFF
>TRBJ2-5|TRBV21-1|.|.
TGTGCCAGCAGCAAAAAATATAGACAGGGATTTGGGGAGACCCAGTACTTC
CASSKKYRQGFGETQYF